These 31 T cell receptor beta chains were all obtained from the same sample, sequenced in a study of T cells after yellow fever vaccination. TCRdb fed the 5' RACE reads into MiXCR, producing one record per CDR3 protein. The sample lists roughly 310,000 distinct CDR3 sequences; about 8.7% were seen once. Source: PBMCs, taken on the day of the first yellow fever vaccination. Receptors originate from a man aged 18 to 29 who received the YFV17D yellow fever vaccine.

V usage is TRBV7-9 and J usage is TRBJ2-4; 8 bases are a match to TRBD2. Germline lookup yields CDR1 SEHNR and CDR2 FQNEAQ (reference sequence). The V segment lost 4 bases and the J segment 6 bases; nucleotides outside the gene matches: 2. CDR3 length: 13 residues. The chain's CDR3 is CASSSLAVNIQYF. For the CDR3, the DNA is TGTGCCAGCAGCTCACTAGCGGTAAACATTCAGTACTTC.

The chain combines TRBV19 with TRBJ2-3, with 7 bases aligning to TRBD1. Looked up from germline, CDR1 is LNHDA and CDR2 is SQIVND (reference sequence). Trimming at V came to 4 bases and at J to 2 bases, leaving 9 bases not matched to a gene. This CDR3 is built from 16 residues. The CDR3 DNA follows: TGTGCCAGTAGTACCCCCGCGGACAGGACCACAGATACGCAGTATTTT. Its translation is CASSTPADRTTDTQYF.

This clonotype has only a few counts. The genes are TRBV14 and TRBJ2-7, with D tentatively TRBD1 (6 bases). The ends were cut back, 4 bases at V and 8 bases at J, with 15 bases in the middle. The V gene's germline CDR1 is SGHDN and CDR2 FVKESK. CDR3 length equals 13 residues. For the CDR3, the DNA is TGTGCCAGCAGCCCGAATGCAGGGGCCAAGCAGTACGTC. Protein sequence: CASSPNAGAKQYV.

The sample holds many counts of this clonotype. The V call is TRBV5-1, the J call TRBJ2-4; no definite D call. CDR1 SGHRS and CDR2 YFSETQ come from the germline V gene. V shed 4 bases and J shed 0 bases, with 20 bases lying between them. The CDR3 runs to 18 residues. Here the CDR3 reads CASSTNSPTTLAKNIQYF. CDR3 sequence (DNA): TGCGCCAGCAGCACCAACTCCCCTACTACCCTAGCCAAAAACATTCAGTACTTC.

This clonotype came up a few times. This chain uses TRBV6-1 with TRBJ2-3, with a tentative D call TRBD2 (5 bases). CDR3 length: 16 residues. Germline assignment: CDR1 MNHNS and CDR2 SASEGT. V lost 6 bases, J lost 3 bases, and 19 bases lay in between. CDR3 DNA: TGTGCCAGCAGGGGTCTTATAGGACTCCTAACAGATACGCAGTATTTT. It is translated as CASRGLIGLLTDTQYF.

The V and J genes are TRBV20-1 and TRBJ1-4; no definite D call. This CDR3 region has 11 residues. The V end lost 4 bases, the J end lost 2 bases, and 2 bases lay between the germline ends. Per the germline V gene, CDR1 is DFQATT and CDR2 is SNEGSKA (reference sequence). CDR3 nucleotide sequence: TGCAGTGCTATGACTAATGAAAAACTGTTTTTT. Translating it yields CSAMTNEKLFF.

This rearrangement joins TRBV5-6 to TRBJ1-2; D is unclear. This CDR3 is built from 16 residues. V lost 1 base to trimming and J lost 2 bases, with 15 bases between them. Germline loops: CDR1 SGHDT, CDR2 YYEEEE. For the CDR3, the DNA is TGTGCCAGCAGCTTGTTGGAGGTCGGGAAGAACTATGGCTACACCTTC. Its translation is CASSLLEVGKNYGYTF.

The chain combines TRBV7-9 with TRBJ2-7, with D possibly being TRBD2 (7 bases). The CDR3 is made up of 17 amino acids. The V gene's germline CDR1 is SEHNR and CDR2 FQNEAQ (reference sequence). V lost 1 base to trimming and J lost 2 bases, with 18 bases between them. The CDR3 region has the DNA TGTGCCAGCAGCTTAGTAGGGGGGGTTTCCGGGCCCTACGAGCAGTACGTC. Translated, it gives CASSLVGGVSGPYEQYV.

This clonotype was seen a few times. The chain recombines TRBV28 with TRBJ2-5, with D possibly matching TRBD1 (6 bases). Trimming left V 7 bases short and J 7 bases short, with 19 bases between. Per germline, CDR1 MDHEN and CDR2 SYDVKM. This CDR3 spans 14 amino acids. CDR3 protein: CASNPSDSGRTQYF. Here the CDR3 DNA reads TGTGCCAGCAATCCCTCGGACAGCGGAAGGACCCAGTACTTC.

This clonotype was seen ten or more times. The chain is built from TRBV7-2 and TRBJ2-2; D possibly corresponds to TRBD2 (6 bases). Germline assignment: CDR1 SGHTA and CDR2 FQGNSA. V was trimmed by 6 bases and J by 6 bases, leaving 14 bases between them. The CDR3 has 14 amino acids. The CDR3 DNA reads TGTGCCAGCAGTCCTAGACTAGTATCCGGGGAGCTGTTTTTT. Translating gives CASSPRLVSGELFF.

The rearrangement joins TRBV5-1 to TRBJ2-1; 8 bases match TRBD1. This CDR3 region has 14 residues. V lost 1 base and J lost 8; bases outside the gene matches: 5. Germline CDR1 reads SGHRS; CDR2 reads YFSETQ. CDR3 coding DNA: TGCGCCAGCAGCTTGTCAGGGGGCGTCCATGAGCAGTTCTTC. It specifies CASSLSGGVHEQFF.

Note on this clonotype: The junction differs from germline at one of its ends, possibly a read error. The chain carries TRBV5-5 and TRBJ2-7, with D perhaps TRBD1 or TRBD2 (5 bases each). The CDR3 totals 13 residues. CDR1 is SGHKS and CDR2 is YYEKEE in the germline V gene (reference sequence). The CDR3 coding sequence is TGTGCCATGAGCTCGGGGCCCACCTGCGAGAAGTACTTC. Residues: CAMSSGPTCEKYF.

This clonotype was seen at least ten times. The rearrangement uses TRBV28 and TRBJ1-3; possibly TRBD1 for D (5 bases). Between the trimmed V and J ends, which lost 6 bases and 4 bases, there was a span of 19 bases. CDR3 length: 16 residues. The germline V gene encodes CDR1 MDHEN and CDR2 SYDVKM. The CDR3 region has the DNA TGTGCCAGCAGCCACCAAATCAGGGCCCCCGGAAACACCATATATTTT. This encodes CASSHQIRAPGNTIYF.

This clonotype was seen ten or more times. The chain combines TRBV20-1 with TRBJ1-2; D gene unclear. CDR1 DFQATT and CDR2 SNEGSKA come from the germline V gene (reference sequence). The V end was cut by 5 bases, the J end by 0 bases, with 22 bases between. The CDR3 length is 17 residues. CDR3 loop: CSAPLRVRDAANYGYTF. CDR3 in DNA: TGCAGTGCTCCCCTGAGGGTCAGAGACGCAGCTAACTATGGCTACACCTTC.

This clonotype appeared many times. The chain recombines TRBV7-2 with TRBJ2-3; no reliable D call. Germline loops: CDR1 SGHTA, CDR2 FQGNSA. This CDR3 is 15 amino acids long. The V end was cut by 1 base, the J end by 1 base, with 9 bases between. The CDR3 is CASSLVVFGTDTQYF. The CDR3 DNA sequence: TGTGCCAGCAGCTTAGTAGTGTTCGGCACAGATACGCAGTATTTT.

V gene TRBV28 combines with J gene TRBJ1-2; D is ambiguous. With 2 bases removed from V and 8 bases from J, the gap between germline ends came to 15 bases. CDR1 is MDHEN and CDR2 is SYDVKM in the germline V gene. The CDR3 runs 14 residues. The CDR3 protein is CASSLTVSLKGYTF. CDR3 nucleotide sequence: TGTGCCAGCAGTTTAACGGTTTCCCTTAAGGGCTACACCTTC.

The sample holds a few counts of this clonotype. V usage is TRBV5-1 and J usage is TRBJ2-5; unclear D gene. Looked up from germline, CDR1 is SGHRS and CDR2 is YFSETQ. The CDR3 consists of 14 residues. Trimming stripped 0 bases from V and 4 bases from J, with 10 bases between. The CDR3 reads CASSLERTPETQYF. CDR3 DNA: TGCGCCAGCAGCTTGGAGAGAACACCAGAGACCCAGTACTTC.

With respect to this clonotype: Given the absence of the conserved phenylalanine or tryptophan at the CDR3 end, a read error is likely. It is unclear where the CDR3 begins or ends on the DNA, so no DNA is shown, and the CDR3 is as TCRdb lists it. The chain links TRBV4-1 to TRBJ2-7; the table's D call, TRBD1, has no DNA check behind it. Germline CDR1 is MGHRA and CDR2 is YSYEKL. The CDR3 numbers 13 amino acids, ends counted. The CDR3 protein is CASSQVGDRGLRI.

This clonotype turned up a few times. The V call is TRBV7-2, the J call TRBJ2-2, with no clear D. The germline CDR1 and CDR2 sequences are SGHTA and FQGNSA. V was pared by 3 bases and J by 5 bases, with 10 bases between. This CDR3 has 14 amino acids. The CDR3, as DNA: TGTGCCAGCAGCTTCATAGAATCTACCGGGGAGCTGTTTTTT. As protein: CASSFIESTGELFF.

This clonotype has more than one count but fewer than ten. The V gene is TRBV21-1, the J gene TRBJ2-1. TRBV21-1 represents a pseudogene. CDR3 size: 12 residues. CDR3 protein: CASCRSYNEQFF. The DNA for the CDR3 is TGTGCCAGCTGTCGGTCCTACAATGAGCAGTTCTTC.

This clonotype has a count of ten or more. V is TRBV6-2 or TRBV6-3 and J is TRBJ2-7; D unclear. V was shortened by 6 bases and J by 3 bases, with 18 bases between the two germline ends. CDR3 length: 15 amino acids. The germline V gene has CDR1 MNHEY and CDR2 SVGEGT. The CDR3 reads CASSPLPRISYEQYF. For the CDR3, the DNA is TGTGCCAGCAGCCCCCTCCCGCGGATTAGCTACGAGCAGTACTTC.

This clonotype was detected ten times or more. CDR3 sequence (DNA): TGCAGTGCCAGGCGAGAGCGGGGTTACACCGGGGAGCTGTTTTTT. Its protein is CSARRERGYTGELFF. The chain uses TRBV20-1 and TRBJ2-2, with 7 bases identical to TRBD2. V lost 6 bases, J lost 3 bases, and 10 bases stayed unmatched. CDR1 DFQATT and CDR2 SNEGSKA come from the germline V gene (reference sequence). This CDR3 has 15 residues.

The CDR3 bases are TGTGCCAGCAGTTCAAGACAGCTGAACACTGAAGCTTTCTTT. Translation gives CASSSRQLNTEAFF. This chain links TRBV7-2 with TRBJ1-1; possibly TRBD1 for D (5 bases). Germline V lookup: CDR1 SGHTA, CDR2 FQGNSA. Deletions cut 6 bases from V and 0 bases from J, with 11 bases between. This CDR3 region has 14 residues.

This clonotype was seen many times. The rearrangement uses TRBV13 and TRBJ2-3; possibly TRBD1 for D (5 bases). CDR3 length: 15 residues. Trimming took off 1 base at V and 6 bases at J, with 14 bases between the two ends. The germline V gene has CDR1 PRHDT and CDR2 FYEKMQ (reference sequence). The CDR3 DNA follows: TGTGCCAGCAGCTTAGTCGGCAGGGCTCCCGATACGCAGTATTTT. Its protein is CASSLVGRAPDTQYF.

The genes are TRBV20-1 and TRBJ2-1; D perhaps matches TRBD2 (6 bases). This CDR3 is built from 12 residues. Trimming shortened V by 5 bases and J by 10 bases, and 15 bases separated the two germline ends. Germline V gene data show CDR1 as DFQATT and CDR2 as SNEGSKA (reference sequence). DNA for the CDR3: TGCAGTGCTCCCCTGTGGGGGGACGAGCAGTTCTTC. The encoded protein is CSAPLWGDEQFF.

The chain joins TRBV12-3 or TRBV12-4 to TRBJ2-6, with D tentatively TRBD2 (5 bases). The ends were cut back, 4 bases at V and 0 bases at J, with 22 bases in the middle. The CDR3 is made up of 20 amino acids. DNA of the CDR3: TGTGCCAGCAGTTCCCTCCCCGCGGGCCTTTCGGGCTCTGGGGCCAACGTCCTGACTTTC. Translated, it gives CASSSLPAGLSGSGANVLTF.

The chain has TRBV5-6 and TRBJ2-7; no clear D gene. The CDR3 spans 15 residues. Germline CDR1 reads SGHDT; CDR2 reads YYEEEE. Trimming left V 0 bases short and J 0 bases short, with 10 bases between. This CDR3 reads CASSLGQRNSYEQYF. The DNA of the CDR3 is TGTGCCAGCAGCTTGGGCCAACGCAACTCCTACGAGCAGTACTTC.

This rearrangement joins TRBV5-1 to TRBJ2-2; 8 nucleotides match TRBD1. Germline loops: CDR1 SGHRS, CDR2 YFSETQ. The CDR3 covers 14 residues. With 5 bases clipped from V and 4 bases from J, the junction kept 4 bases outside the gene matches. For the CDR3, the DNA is TGCGCCAGCAGAGGACAGGGATTCACCGGGGAGCTGTTTTTT. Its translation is CASRGQGFTGELFF.

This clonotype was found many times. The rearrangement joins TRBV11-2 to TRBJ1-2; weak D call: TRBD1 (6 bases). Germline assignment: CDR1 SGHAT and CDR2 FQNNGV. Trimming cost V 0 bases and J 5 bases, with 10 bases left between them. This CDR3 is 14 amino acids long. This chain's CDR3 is CASSLDRGIYGYTF. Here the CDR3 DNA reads TGTGCCAGCAGCTTAGACAGGGGCATATATGGCTACACCTTC.

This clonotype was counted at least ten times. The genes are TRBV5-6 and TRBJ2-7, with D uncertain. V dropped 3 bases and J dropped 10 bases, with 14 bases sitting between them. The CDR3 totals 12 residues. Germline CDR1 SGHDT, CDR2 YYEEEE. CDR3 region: CASSSLTSSQYF. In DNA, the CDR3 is TGTGCCAGCAGCTCCCTGACGTCAAGTCAGTACTTC.

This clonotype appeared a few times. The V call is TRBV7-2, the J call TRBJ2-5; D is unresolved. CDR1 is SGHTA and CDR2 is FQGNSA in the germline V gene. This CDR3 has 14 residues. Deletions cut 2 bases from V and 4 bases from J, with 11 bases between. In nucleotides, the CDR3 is TGTGCCAGCAGCTTAAGACCCCCGGGAGAGACCCAGTACTTC. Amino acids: CASSLRPPGETQYF.